This record concerns one T cell receptor beta chain sequence. Its antigen is not identified. This sequence may be a read error, since a much larger clone differs from it by one base. This specimen comes from a study of blood T cells in healthy people across ages. Study information: Per two T cells, template switching captured roughly one barcoded beta molecule.

Total RNA extraction produced at least 5 micrograms (per sample) for the study. With a J-beta primer mix and a sample-barcoded 5' primer, a second PCR ran roughly 6 to 11 cycles. Using its own MiXCR run on the 5' RACE reads, TCRdb lists one record per CDR3 protein. The sample carries approximately 350,000 distinct CDR3 sequences, 45% to 65% recorded once. Study results and caveats: Diversity was estimated from one million T cells, and these estimates were considered underestimates. A greater number of naive CD4+ cells and higher diversity distinguished long-lived donors from aged donors.

This CDR3 region has 13 residues. Germline V gives CDR1 MNHNY, CDR2 SVGAGI (reference sequence). Trimming took off 5 bases at V and 9 bases at J, with 14 bases between the two ends. Specimen: blood. The source of this sequence is a man aged 60-69 years in good health. The chain employs TRBV6-6 and TRBJ2-1; the D is unclear. CDR3 DNA: TGTGCCAGCAGTGACGGCATTGTAGGTGAGCAGTTCTTC. It encodes CASSDGIVGEQFF.